The T cell receptor beta chain under discussion was sequenced for a study of T cell responses to AZD1222 COVID-19 vaccine. The data were produced by immunoSEQ multiplex PCR, yet TCRdb's version contains in-frame clones alone and is incomplete. Of 65,000 to 75,000 clones detected, 84% appear once; the ten largest clones hold about 20%. Germline CDR1 SGDLS, CDR2 YYNGEE. CDR3 length: 15 amino acids. V lost 3 bases and J lost 4; bases outside the gene matches: 2. The V call is TRBV9, the J call TRBJ2-3, with 13 bases lining up with TRBD2. This receptor was taken from an adult in good health. The sequencing used peripheral blood, collected on day 0 of AZD1222 vaccination. This CDR3 is CASSGGTSGADTQYF. The CDR3 DNA follows: TGTGCCAGCAGCGGAGGGACTAGCGGGGCAGATACGCAGTATTTT. The full variable domain, completed using reference TRBV9 and TRBJ2-3, is DSGVTQTPKHLITATGQRVTLRCSPRSGDLSVYWYQQSLDQGLQFLIQYYNGEERAKGNILERFSAQQFPDLHSELNLSSLELGDSALYFCASSGGTSGADTQYFGPGTRLTVL.